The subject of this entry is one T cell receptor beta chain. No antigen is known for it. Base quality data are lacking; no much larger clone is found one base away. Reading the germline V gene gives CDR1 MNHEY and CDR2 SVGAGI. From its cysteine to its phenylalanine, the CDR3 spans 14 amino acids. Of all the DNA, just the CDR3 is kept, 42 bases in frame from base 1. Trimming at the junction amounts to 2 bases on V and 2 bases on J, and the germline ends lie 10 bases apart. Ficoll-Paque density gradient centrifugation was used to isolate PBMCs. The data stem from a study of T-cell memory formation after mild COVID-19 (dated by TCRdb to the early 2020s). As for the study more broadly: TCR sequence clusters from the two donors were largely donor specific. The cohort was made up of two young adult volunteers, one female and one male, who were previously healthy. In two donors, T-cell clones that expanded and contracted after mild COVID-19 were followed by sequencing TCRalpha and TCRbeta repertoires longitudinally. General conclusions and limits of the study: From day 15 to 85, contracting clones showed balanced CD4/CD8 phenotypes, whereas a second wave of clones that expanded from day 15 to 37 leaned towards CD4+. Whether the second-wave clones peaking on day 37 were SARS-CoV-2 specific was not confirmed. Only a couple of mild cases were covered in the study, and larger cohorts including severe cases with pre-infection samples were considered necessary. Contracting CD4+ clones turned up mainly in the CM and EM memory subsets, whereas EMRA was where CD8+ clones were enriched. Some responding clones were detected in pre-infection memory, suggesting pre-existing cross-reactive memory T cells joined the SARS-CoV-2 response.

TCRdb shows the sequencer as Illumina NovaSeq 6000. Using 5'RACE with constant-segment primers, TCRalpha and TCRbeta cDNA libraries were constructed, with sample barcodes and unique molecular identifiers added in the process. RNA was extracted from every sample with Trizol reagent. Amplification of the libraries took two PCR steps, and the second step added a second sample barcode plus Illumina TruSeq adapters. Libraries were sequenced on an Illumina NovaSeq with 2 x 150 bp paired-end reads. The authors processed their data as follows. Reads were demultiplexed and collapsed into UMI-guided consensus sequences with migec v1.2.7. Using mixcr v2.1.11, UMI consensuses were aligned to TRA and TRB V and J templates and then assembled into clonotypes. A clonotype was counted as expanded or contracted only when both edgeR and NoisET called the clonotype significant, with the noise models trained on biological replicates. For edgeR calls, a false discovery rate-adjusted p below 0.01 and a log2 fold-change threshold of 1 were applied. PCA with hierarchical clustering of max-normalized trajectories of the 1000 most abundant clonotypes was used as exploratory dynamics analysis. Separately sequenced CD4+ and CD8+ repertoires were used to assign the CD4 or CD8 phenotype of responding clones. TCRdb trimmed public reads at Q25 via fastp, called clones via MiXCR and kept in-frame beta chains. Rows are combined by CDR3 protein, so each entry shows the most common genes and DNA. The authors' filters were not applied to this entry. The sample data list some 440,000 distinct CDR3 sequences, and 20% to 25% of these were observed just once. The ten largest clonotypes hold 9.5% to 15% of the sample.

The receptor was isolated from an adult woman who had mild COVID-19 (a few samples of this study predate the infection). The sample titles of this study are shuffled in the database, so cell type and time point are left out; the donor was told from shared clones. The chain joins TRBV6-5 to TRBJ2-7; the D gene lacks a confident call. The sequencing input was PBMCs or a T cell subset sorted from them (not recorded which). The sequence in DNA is TGTGCCAGCAGTTACAGGACCAGTCCCTACGAGCAGTACTTC. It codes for CASSYRTSPYEQYF.